This T cell receptor beta chain was obtained from a study of blood T cell repertoires in COVID-19. The CDR3 totals 13 residues. Germline loops: CDR1 SGHRS, CDR2 YFSETQ. After removal of 9 bases from V and 1 base from J, the junction contained 6 bases not matched to a gene. Clones were read by immunoSEQ multiplex PCR, and TCRdb kept only the in-frame ones, dropping some. The sample holds around 94,000 clones, 87% seen once. Sequenced: peripheral blood. The TCR was taken from a woman between 50 and 59 years old with COVID-19, enrolled during active disease. The V call is TRBV5-1, the J call TRBJ2-5; 7 bases are a match to TRBD1. CDR3 sequence (DNA): TGCGCCATCCCGGACAGGAGCCAAGAGACCCAGTACTTC. Residues: CAIPDRSQETQYF.